Presented here are 17 T cell receptor beta chains from one specimen sequenced in a study of CD8 T cells in acute hepatitis C reinfection. Stated time point: naive CD8 control sorted from an acute-time-point sample. Repertoires were generated with immunoSEQ multiplex PCR, while TCRdb's copy carries only in-frame clones and drops some. This sample has about 38,000 clones; around 87% occur once, and the top ten carry 0.5% to 0.65%. Sequencing was carried out using naive CD8+ T cells from PBMCs. These receptor sequences come from a man aged 25 to 45 with chronic hepatitis C.

This sequence joins TRBV5-1 and TRBJ1-4, with D perhaps TRBD1 (6 bases). Germline V gene data show CDR1 as SGHRS and CDR2 as YFSETQ. V was cut by 1 base and J by 6 bases, with 22 bases left in between. The CDR3 sequence is 18 residues long. The CDR3 protein is CASSLRAGEIQLDEKLFF. Written as DNA, the CDR3 is TGCGCCAGCAGCTTGCGCGCAGGGGAGATCCAACTGGATGAAAAACTGTTTTTT.

J is TRBJ2-7 and V is TRBV14, with D unresolved. The CDR3 totals 13 residues. Trimming removed 4 bases from V and 3 bases from J, with 10 bases in between. Germline values: CDR1 SGHDN, CDR2 FVKESK. CDR3 protein: CASSPFTGYEQYF. In DNA form, the CDR3 reads TGTGCCAGCAGCCCCTTCACGGGCTACGAGCAGTACTTC.

The V and J genes are TRBV7-9 and TRBJ2-7, with TRBD2 matching over 13 bases. The CDR3 covers 15 residues. With V trimmed by 6 bases and J by 2 bases, 4 bases remained unmatched. Germline V gives CDR1 SEHNR, CDR2 FQNEAQ (reference sequence). Written as DNA, the CDR3 is TGTGCCAGCAGAAACGGGACTAGCGGGACCTACGAGCAGTACTTC. Its protein is CASRNGTSGTYEQYF.

This chain connects TRBV5-4 to TRBJ1-1, with D tentatively TRBD1 (6 bases). The CDR3 is 14 amino acids. V was pared by 0 bases and J by 4 bases, with 10 bases between. Germline V lookup: CDR1 SGHNT, CDR2 YYREEE (reference sequence). This CDR3 reads CASSLVWGATEAFF. DNA of the CDR3: TGTGCCAGCAGCTTGGTGTGGGGGGCCACTGAAGCTTTCTTT. Together with reference TRBV5-4 and TRBJ1-1, the CDR3 gives the full variable domain: ETGVTQSPTHLIKTRGQQVTLRCSSQSGHNTVSWYQQALGQGPQFIFQYYREEENGRGNFPPRFSGLQFPNYSSELNVNALELDDSALYLCASSLVWGATEAFFGQGTRLTVV.

The chain carries TRBV7-6 and TRBJ2-3; D not certain. With 3 bases removed from V and 2 bases from J, the gap between germline ends came to 6 bases. This CDR3 spans 13 amino acids. Per the germline V gene, CDR1 is SGHVS and CDR2 is FNYEAQ. The CDR3 region has the DNA TGTGCCAGCAGCTTTCAGTCCACAGATACGCAGTATTTT. This codes for CASSFQSTDTQYF.

V usage is TRBV10-3 and J usage is TRBJ2-5, with TRBD1 matching 9 bases. This CDR3 is built from 17 residues. The V gene end was trimmed by 1 base and the J gene end by 4 bases; junction bases not matched to a gene: 10. Germline V gene lookup returns CDR1 ENHRY and CDR2 SYGVKD. The CDR3 DNA reads as TGTGCCATCAGTGAGTTCCCTGCGGACAGGGGATCAGAGACCCAGTACTTC. As protein: CAISEFPADRGSETQYF.

The chain couples TRBV19 to TRBJ2-2; TRBD2 might be the D (5 bases). This CDR3 comprises 13 residues. Trimming shortened V by 6 bases and J by 6 bases, and 11 bases separated the two germline ends. The V gene's germline CDR1 is LNHDA and CDR2 SQIVND (reference sequence). The CDR3 loop is CASSVTSSGELFF. The CDR3 coding sequence is TGTGCCAGTAGCGTTACTAGTTCCGGGGAGCTGTTTTTT.

This clone was counted between two and nine times. The genes are TRBV27 and TRBJ2-1; 7 bases match TRBD2. This CDR3 spans 14 amino acids. Trimming removed 10 bases from V and 0 bases from J; junction bases left unmatched: 6. CDR1 MNHEY and CDR2 SMNVEV come from the germline V gene (reference sequence). This CDR3 reads CATLRGDSYNEQFF. In DNA form, the CDR3 reads TGTGCCACCCTACGGGGGGACTCCTACAATGAGCAGTTCTTC.

This chain connects TRBV4-3 to TRBJ1-2; 10 positions agree with TRBD1. CDR1 and CDR2 (germline): LGHNA, YSLEER. The CDR3 totals 14 residues. V shed 1 base, J shed 7 bases, and the junction held 3 bases outside the gene matches. CDR3 amino acids: CASSQGQGAFGYTF. CDR3 DNA: TGCGCCAGCAGCCAAGGACAGGGGGCGTTTGGCTACACCTTC.

The chain has TRBV5-4 and TRBJ1-2; TRBD1 is a possible D gene (5 bases). Germline CDR1 SGHNT, CDR2 YYREEE (reference sequence). The CDR3 covers 16 residues. V shed 5 bases and J shed 0 bases, with 17 bases lying between them. CDR3 DNA: TGTGCCAGCAGACCCACCCGGGACGCACCTAACTATGGCTACACCTTC. Amino acid sequence: CASRPTRDAPNYGYTF.

The rearrangement links TRBV9 to TRBJ1-2, with a weak D call TRBD1 (6 bases). The CDR3 totals 16 residues. Germline-derived CDR1 and CDR2 are SGDLS and YYNGEE. V was cut by 3 bases and J by 8 bases, with 23 bases left in between. The CDR3 nucleotides read TGTGCCAGCAGCGCTCCCGATGGGGGGCTCAGGGCCGGCTACACCTTC. It yields the protein CASSAPDGGLRAGYTF.

The J gene is TRBJ2-3, the V gene TRBV7-9; 13 nucleotides line up with TRBD2. J gave up 1 base and V 4 bases, and 2 bases lay outside the gene matches. This CDR3 region has 16 residues. Germline V gene data show CDR1 as SEHNR and CDR2 as FQNEAQ (reference sequence). DNA for the CDR3: TGTGCCAGCAGCTATGGACTAGCGGGGGGCACAGATACGCAGTATTTT. This sequence encodes CASSYGLAGGTDTQYF.

The rearrangement links TRBV6-6 to TRBJ2-3; D may be TRBD1 (5 bases). The CDR3 runs 14 residues. CDR1 MNHNY and CDR2 SVGAGI come from the germline V gene (reference sequence). V was trimmed by 2 bases and J by 3 bases, leaving 9 bases between them. The CDR3 loop reads CASSYPTDTDTQYF. CDR3 nucleotides: TGTGCCAGCAGTTACCCGACAGATACAGATACGCAGTATTTT.

The chain uses TRBV9 and TRBJ2-2; a possible D gene is TRBD1 (6 bases). V lost 4 bases to trimming and J lost 3 bases, with 13 bases between them. CDR3 size: 15 residues. Germline V gene data show CDR1 as SGDLS and CDR2 as YYNGEE. The CDR3 nucleotides read TGTGCCAGCAGCTCCGGGACACCGCACACCGGGGAGCTGTTTTTT. This translates into CASSSGTPHTGELFF.

This clone showed up just a few times. V gene TRBV19 combines with J gene TRBJ1-1; 7 bases map to TRBD1. This CDR3 region has 14 residues. Unmatched junction bases numbered 5, after V lost 5 bases and J lost 2 bases. CDR1 LNHDA and CDR2 SQIVND come from the germline V gene (reference sequence). The CDR3 reads CASSPGGSNTEAFF. The CDR3 DNA reads TGTGCCAGTAGTCCAGGGGGGAGCAACACTGAAGCTTTCTTT.

This chain uses TRBV4-1 with TRBJ2-7; D is perhaps TRBD1 or TRBD2 (6 bases each). The CDR3 runs 15 residues. CDR1 is MGHRA, CDR2 YSYEKL, per germline. V was shortened by 2 bases and J by 3 bases, with 14 bases between the two germline ends. CDR3 loop: CASSQPGAGNYEQYF. The CDR3 DNA reads as TGCGCCAGCAGCCAACCGGGGGCAGGGAACTACGAGCAGTACTTC.

The chain links TRBV25-1 to TRBJ1-4; D is unclear. Germline CDR1 and CDR2: MGHDK and SYGVNS. This CDR3 spans 13 amino acids. V lost 5 bases, J lost 8 bases, and 12 bases lay in between. The CDR3 loop is CASSPPGLEKLFF. CDR3 nucleotides: TGTGCCAGCAGTCCGCCGGGCCTCGAAAAACTGTTTTTT. Complete variable domain (other parts from reference TRBV25-1 and TRBJ1-4): EADIYQTPRYLVIGTGKKITLECSQTMGHDKMYWYQQDPGMELHLIHYSYGVNSTEKGDLSSESTVSRIRTEHFPLTLESARPSHTSQYLCASSPPGLEKLFFGSGTQLSVL.